Following are 30 T cell receptor beta chains from one sample sequenced in a study of graft-versus-host responses after intestinal transplantation. No cognate antigen is known for these TCRs. This table comes from immunoSEQ multiplex PCR, and its TCRdb copy is limited to in-frame clones, with some not included. The repertoire has about 50,000 clones, about four fifths of them found once; the top ten carry around 0.48%. The material was unstimulated CD4+ T cells sorted from spleen or lymph node cells, obtained before transplant. These receptor sequences come from a human donor who was the organ donor for an intestinal transplant.

CDR3 region: CASSLVRLLARNTGELFF. The CDR3 DNA sequence: TGTGCCAGCAGCTTAGTCCGCTTACTAGCGAGGAACACCGGGGAGCTGTTTTTT. The genes are TRBV7-2 and TRBJ2-2, with 7 bases that match TRBD2. The V segment lost 1 base and the J segment 1 base; nucleotides outside the gene matches: 9. The CDR3 extends over 18 amino acids. CDR1 is SGHTA and CDR2 is FQGNSA in the germline V gene.

The V and J genes are TRBV6-1 and TRBJ2-7; D remains ambiguous. CDR1 and CDR2 (germline): MNHNS, SASEGT. The CDR3 extends over 17 amino acids. V was pared by 2 bases and J by 6 bases, with 23 bases between. CDR3 protein: CASSERSSGPLQREQYF. The CDR3 region has the DNA TGTGCCAGCAGTGAAAGATCCTCCGGGCCGCTTCAACGCGAGCAGTACTTC.

J is TRBJ1-1 and V is TRBV14; the D is unclear. Trimming removed 1 base from V and 6 bases from J, with 3 bases in between. The CDR3 has 11 residues. Germline lookup yields CDR1 SGHDN and CDR2 FVKESK. CDR3 bases: TGTGCCAGCAGCCAAGGGCCTGAAGCTTTCTTT. Protein: CASSQGPEAFF.

The chain has TRBV19 and TRBJ1-4, with D unclear. V lost 4 bases and J lost 0, with 9 bases in between. Germline V gene sequence: CDR1 LNHDA, CDR2 SQIVND (reference sequence). The length of the CDR3 is 15 residues. The CDR3 is CASSSVAATNEKLFF. CDR3 DNA: TGTGCCAGTAGTAGCGTTGCTGCAACTAATGAAAAACTGTTTTTT.

The CDR3 loop is CASSFRAGAGTDTQYF. CDR3 sequence (DNA): TGTGCCAGCAGCTTTAGAGCGGGGGCCGGAACAGATACGCAGTATTTT. The chain joins TRBV7-9 to TRBJ2-3; 8 bases agree with TRBD2. Germline V gene sequence: CDR1 SEHNR, CDR2 FQNEAQ (reference sequence). Germline trimming cut 3 bases from V and 3 bases from J; bases unmatched to any gene: 8. This CDR3 comprises 16 residues.

This clone has just a few counts. J is TRBJ1-3 and V is TRBV5-4; D call uncertain. This CDR3 is built from 15 residues. Germline V gives CDR1 SGHNT, CDR2 YYREEE (reference sequence). The V end lost 4 bases, the J end lost 0 bases, and 11 bases lay between the germline ends. CDR3: CASSLTQSSGNTIYF. For the CDR3, the DNA is TGTGCCAGCAGCCTGACACAGAGCTCTGGAAACACCATATATTTT.

The chain links TRBV5-4 to TRBJ2-7; D might be TRBD1 (5 bases). The germline gives CDR1 SGHNT, CDR2 YYREEE (reference sequence). Trimming took 2 bases from V and 3 from J, leaving 12 bases between them. The CDR3 runs to 14 residues. CDR3 DNA: TGTGCCAGCAGCTTATCAGGGAATCGCTACGAGCAGTACTTC. This encodes CASSLSGNRYEQYF.

The V and J genes are TRBV5-1 and TRBJ1-1, with D perhaps TRBD1 (5 bases). Trimming shortened V by 2 bases and J by 3 bases, and 17 bases separated the two germline ends. This CDR3 spans 16 amino acids. In germline, CDR1 is SGHRS, CDR2 YFSETQ. This CDR3 reads CASSFSFGRVDTEAFF. The CDR3 bases are TGCGCCAGCAGCTTCTCGTTCGGCAGGGTAGACACTGAAGCTTTCTTT.

The chain uses TRBV10-2 and TRBJ2-5, with unresolved D. The germline V gene has CDR1 WSHSY and CDR2 SAAADI. The CDR3 covers 12 residues. Trimming left V 3 bases short and J 5 bases short, with 7 bases between. The CDR3: CASSDTWETQYF. The CDR3 bases are TGCGCCAGCAGTGATACGTGGGAGACCCAGTACTTC.

The rearrangement uses TRBV30 and TRBJ2-1, with 8 bases identical to TRBD1. Germline loops: CDR1 GTSNPN, CDR2 SVGIG (reference sequence). This CDR3 spans 14 amino acids. V lost 1 base and J lost 7; bases outside the gene matches: 6. Here the CDR3 reads CAWSGGTGRNEQFF. Written as DNA, the CDR3 is TGTGCCTGGAGTGGGGGGACAGGACGAAATGAGCAGTTCTTC.

The chain joins TRBV30 to TRBJ1-3; TRBD1 is a possible D gene (5 bases). Germline-derived CDR1 and CDR2 are GTSNPN and SVGIG (reference sequence). This CDR3 region has 14 residues. V lost 4 bases, J lost 1 base, and 11 bases lay in between. The CDR3 loop reads CAWTARGSGNTIYF. The CDR3 region has the DNA TGTGCCTGGACAGCGAGGGGTTCTGGAAACACCATATATTTT. Full variable domain (rest looked up from reference TRBV30 and TRBJ1-3): SQTIHQWPATLVQPVGSPLSLECTVEGTSNPNLYWYRQAAGRGLQLLFYSVGIGQISSEVPQNLSASRPQDRQFILSSKKLLLSDSGFYLCAWTARGSGNTIYFGEGSWLTVV.

This clone has only a few counts. The V gene is TRBV6-4, the J gene TRBJ2-5; 11 bases align to TRBD2. The germline gives CDR1 MRHNA, CDR2 SNTAGT. The ends lost 5 bases at V and 9 bases at J; junction bases unmatched: 14. The CDR3 is 16 amino acids. DNA of the CDR3: TGTGCCAGCAGTCTTCAACTAGCGGGGGACAGGGAGGCCCAGTACTTC. It encodes CASSLQLAGDREAQYF.

The chain has TRBV6-5 and TRBJ1-3; D ambiguous. V was cut by 5 bases and J by 2 bases, with 10 bases left in between. The CDR3 is 14 residues long. Per germline, CDR1 MNHEY and CDR2 SVGAGI. The DNA of the CDR3 is TGTGCCAGCAGTGACAATGGGGCTGGAAACACCATATATTTT. The encoded protein is CASSDNGAGNTIYF.

The chain has TRBV27 and TRBJ2-2; weak D call: TRBD2 (6 bases). The ends were cut back, 6 bases at V and 7 bases at J, with 15 bases in the middle. This CDR3 region has 14 residues. Germline-derived CDR1 and CDR2 are MNHEY and SMNVEV (reference sequence). CDR3 nucleotides: TGTGCCAGCAGCGGGAGTGGGGTGGTCGGGGAGCTGTTTTTT. Residues: CASSGSGVVGELFF.

The V gene is TRBV7-2, the J gene TRBJ1-5; tentatively, D is TRBD1 (5 bases). Trimming cost V 0 bases and J 0 bases, with 12 bases left between them. The germline gives CDR1 SGHTA, CDR2 FQGNSA. The CDR3 consists of 17 residues. CDR3 loop: CASSLARGEDSNQPQHF. CDR3 nucleotide sequence: TGTGCCAGCAGCTTAGCAAGGGGTGAGGATAGCAATCAGCCCCAGCATTTT.

The chain links TRBV5-5 to TRBJ2-7, with D possibly matching TRBD1 (6 bases). CDR3 length equals 13 residues. The V and J ends lost 2 bases and 5 bases respectively, with 11 bases between them. CDR1 and CDR2 from the germline V gene are SGHKS and YYEKEE (reference sequence). CDR3 amino acids: CASSLTGFNEQYF. The CDR3 DNA reads TGTGCCAGCAGCTTAACAGGGTTTAACGAGCAGTACTTC. The full variable domain, completed using reference TRBV5-5 and TRBJ2-7, is DAGVTQSPTHLIKTRGQQVTLRCSPISGHKSVSWYQQVLGQGPQFIFQYYEKEERGRGNFPDRFSARQFPNYSSELNVNALLLGDSALYLCASSLTGFNEQYFGPGTRLTVT.

This rearrangement joins TRBV27 to TRBJ2-1, with TRBD2 matching 9 bases. Unmatched junction bases numbered 5, after V lost 1 base and J lost 4 bases. The CDR3 covers 16 residues. Per the germline V gene, CDR1 is MNHEY and CDR2 is SMNVEV (reference sequence). The CDR3: CASSLFAGLAYNEQFF. The CDR3 DNA is TGTGCCAGCAGTTTATTTGCAGGACTAGCGTACAATGAGCAGTTCTTC.

The V gene is TRBV5-5, the J gene TRBJ2-5; maybe TRBD1 (6 bases). The J call may be wrong; the DNA end is better matched by TRBJ2-7. The CDR3 sequence is 16 residues long. The germline V gene has CDR1 SGHKS and CDR2 YYEKEE (reference sequence). CDR3 bases: TGTGCCAGCAGCTTGCGACAGGTTCCTAATACTTACGAGCAGTACTTC. Amino acid sequence: CASSLRQVPNTYEQYF.

For the CDR3, the DNA is TGCGCCAGCAGCTTGCTTGCCGGAATCTCTGGAAACACCATATATTTT. Encoded protein: CASSLLAGISGNTIYF. The chain uses TRBV5-1 and TRBJ1-3; the D is unclear. Per germline, CDR1 SGHRS and CDR2 YFSETQ. V was trimmed by 1 base and J by 0 bases, leaving 11 bases between them. This CDR3 region has 16 residues. Looking up the rest from reference TRBV5-1 and TRBJ1-3 gives the full variable domain: KAGVTQTPRYLIKTRGQQVTLSCSPISGHRSVSWYQQTPGQGLQFLFEYFSETQRNKGNFPGRFSGRQFSNSRSEMNVSTLELGDSALYLCASSLLAGISGNTIYFGEGSWLTVV.

The chain links TRBV4-3 to TRBJ2-2; D gene unclear. This CDR3 spans 13 amino acids. CDR1 is LGHNA and CDR2 is YSLEER in the germline V gene. V shed 0 bases and J shed 6 bases, with 5 bases lying between them. CDR3 bases: TGCGCCAGCAGCCAAGAAGTCTCCGGGGAGCTGTTTTTT. Amino acids: CASSQEVSGELFF.

The genes are TRBV4-1 and TRBJ2-3, with 11 positions matching TRBD2. With V trimmed by 5 bases and J by 3 bases, 7 bases remained unmatched. The CDR3 is 16 amino acids. Looked up from germline, CDR1 is MGHRA and CDR2 is YSYEKL. CDR3 amino acids: CASSAQLAGVTDTQYF. Written as DNA, the CDR3 is TGCGCCAGCAGCGCCCAACTAGCGGGAGTAACAGATACGCAGTATTTT.

This chain joins TRBV6-1 and TRBJ2-1, with D maybe TRBD2 (6 bases). CDR1 is MNHNS and CDR2 is SASEGT in the germline V gene. CDR3 length: 14 residues. The ends were cut back, 8 bases at V and 2 bases at J, with 13 bases in the middle. CDR3 sequence: CASRRGEAYNEQFF. CDR3 DNA sequence: TGTGCCAGCCGTCGCGGGGAGGCCTACAATGAGCAGTTCTTC.

This clone came up once. The V and J genes are TRBV30 and TRBJ1-6; 7 bases are shared with TRBD1. The CDR3 consists of 16 residues. In germline, CDR1 is GTSNPN, CDR2 SVGIG (reference sequence). V trimming: 2 bases; J trimming: 1 base; junction bases outside the gene matches: 5. CDR3 protein: CAWSSQDRSYNSPLHF. The DNA for the CDR3 is TGTGCCTGGAGTTCCCAGGACAGGTCCTATAATTCACCCCTCCACTTT. The complete variable domain, with remaining parts taken from reference TRBV30 and TRBJ1-6, reads SQTIHQWPATLVQPVGSPLSLECTVEGTSNPNLYWYRQAAGRGLQLLFYSVGIGQISSEVPQNLSASRPQDRQFILSSKKLLLSDSGFYLCAWSSQDRSYNSPLHFGNGTRLTVT.

The genes are TRBV19 and TRBJ2-2, with 8 positions matching TRBD1. J was trimmed by 4 bases and V by 3 bases; bases with no gene match: 7. The CDR3 is made up of 16 amino acids. The germline V gene has CDR1 LNHDA and CDR2 SQIVND (reference sequence). In DNA, the CDR3 is TGTGCCAGTAGTATCTTTGGACAGGGCCCCACCGGGGAGCTGTTTTTT. Encoded protein: CASSIFGQGPTGELFF.

This chain uses TRBV11-3 with TRBJ2-7; possible D gene TRBD1, 5 bases. V was trimmed by 4 bases and J by 3 bases, leaving 7 bases between them. The CDR3 length is 12 residues. Germline V CDR1 and CDR2: SGHNT, YENEEA. For the CDR3, the DNA is TGTGCCAGCAGCTCAGGGTTCTACGAGCAGTACTTC. Translation: CASSSGFYEQYF.

This chain joins TRBV7-2 and TRBJ2-1; D is possibly TRBD1 (6 bases). Germline V gives CDR1 SGHTA, CDR2 FQGNSA. The V end lost 5 bases, the J end lost 10 bases, and 15 bases lay between the germline ends. This CDR3 spans 13 amino acids. CDR3: CASSVQGAWEQFF. CDR3 DNA sequence: TGTGCCAGCAGCGTACAGGGAGCATGGGAGCAGTTCTTC.

This rearrangement joins TRBV6-5 to TRBJ2-5; TRBD1 aligns across 10 bases. Germline values: CDR1 MNHEY, CDR2 SVGAGI. The length of the CDR3 is 13 residues. Losses at the gene ends were 5 bases for V and 4 bases for J; bases not matched to a gene: 1. CDR3 sequence: CASSRDRGETQYF. CDR3 coding DNA: TGTGCCAGCAGTAGGGACAGGGGAGAGACCCAGTACTTC.

This clone was seen a few times. The chain has TRBV7-9 and TRBJ2-5; D may be TRBD1 (6 bases). The CDR3 runs to 14 residues. Trimming shortened V by 5 bases and J by 2 bases, and 12 bases separated the two germline ends. Germline values: CDR1 SEHNR, CDR2 FQNEAQ (reference sequence). The CDR3 DNA sequence: TGTGCCAGCAGCCTGCGGACAGCTCAAGAGACCCAGTACTTC. Its protein is CASSLRTAQETQYF.

The chain has TRBV7-8 and TRBJ2-2; D possibly corresponds to TRBD2 (5 bases). The germline V and J ends were trimmed by 3 bases and 4 bases, with 12 bases remaining between them. Germline CDR1 is SGHVS and CDR2 is FQNEAQ. The CDR3 runs 15 residues. The CDR3 protein is CASSLLLGSTGELFF. Here the CDR3 DNA reads TGTGCCAGCAGCTTGCTACTAGGCAGCACCGGGGAGCTGTTTTTT.

This chain joins TRBV27 and TRBJ2-5; perhaps TRBD2 as D (7 bases). The CDR3 is 15 amino acids. The germline V and J ends were trimmed by 6 bases and 4 bases, with 18 bases remaining between them. Germline values: CDR1 MNHEY, CDR2 SMNVEV (reference sequence). The CDR3 bases are TGTGCCAGCAGCTGGTGGGGGGGGCGTTCAGAGACCCAGTACTTC. It yields the protein CASSWWGGRSETQYF.